A single TCR beta chain is shown here with its context. The protocol was immunoSEQ multiplex PCR, while the TCRdb copy is restricted to in-frame clones and leaves out a portion. The sample holds about 16,000 clones, approximately 60% seen once. Indicated treatment: treatment-naive control, cytoreductive nephrectomy. The data belong to a study of radiation and T cells in renal cell carcinoma. The source was tumor tissue, collected from a patient whose treatment was nephrectomy without radiotherapy. The TCR originated in a man aged 60 to 75 with renal cell carcinoma.

CDR3 residues: CASSPQLFF. The DNA for the CDR3 is TGTGCCAGCAGTCCCCAACTGTTTTTT. This chain uses TRBV2 with TRBJ1-4; D is undetermined. CDR1 SNHLY and CDR2 FYNNEI come from the germline V gene. The CDR3 has 9 residues. Trimming stripped 5 bases from V and 12 bases from J, with 4 bases between.